The entry below describes one T cell receptor (beta chain). Its specific antigen is unknown. Per-base quality was not reported, and no clone a single base away is much larger than it. The CDR3 regions of human TCRbeta chains were subjected to immunosequencing. For the original study's pipeline: Repertoire TCRs were checked for matches against a reference library of SARS-CoV-2-specific TCRs that had been generated using the MIRA antigen-specificity platform. Breadth was defined as the fraction of unique TCRs that were SARS-CoV-2-associated, and depth was defined as the fraction of total T cells that were SARS-CoV-2-associated. Using the MIRA data, every spike-specific TCR was mapped to the spike region that the TCR reacted to and assigned to either a CD4 or a CD8 class. Log10-transformed breadth and depth values were compared by one-way ANOVA with Sidak's multiple comparisons tests. As stored in TCRdb, this immuneACCESS dataset retains in-frame rearrangements with V and J assigned. A fraction of the clones does not appear; measured against another copy, unresolved V genes explain less than half of the discrepancy, and the remainder lacks a known reason. That table gives V, J and clone size, and the DNA gave D and trimming. In this sample the table shows 97,000 or so clones, more than 85% of which occur a single time. Approximately 5.1% of the sample is held by the ten biggest clonotypes.

The sample originates from a study of T cell responses to AZD1222 COVID-19 vaccine (dated by TCRdb to about 2021). Study-wide context: Because spike-specific TCR depth and breadth did not differ between the two schedules, AZD1222 recipients who got a second dose at roughly 4 weeks were pooled with those who got a second dose at roughly 12 weeks. A total of 233 trial participants underwent TCR sequencing, of whom nearly 210 had received two doses of AZD1222 and roughly 26 had received two doses of the MenACWY control vaccine. Trial participants were enrolled by age into 18-55, 56-69 and 70-plus year subgroups, with around 150, 28 and 57 TCR-sequenced participants respectively.

From its cysteine to its phenylalanine, the CDR3 spans 14 amino acids. The entry retains the CDR3 DNA only, 42 bases that are in frame from base 1. As encoded in the germline V gene, CDR1 is MDHEN while CDR2 is SYDVKM. Ends trimmed: V by 6 bases, J by 2 bases; bases unmatched to a gene: 7. The time point label on this specimen signifies: baseline before first vaccination. Samples from vaccinated people were obtained from the UK trials COV001 and COV002, which included a single-blind randomized controlled phase 2/3 trial of AZD1222 (ChAdOx1 nCoV-19) in healthy adults. For TCRbeta chain sequencing, PBMC samples from trial participants were taken at day 0 and at day 28 after the second dose. The research as a whole found: After two AZD1222 doses, both the breadth and the depth of spike-specific TCRs were significantly higher than at day 0 and than in MenACWY recipients. Participants were mostly white British, with more females than males. The authors suggested clonal diversity may have been underestimated. Epitopes outside the regions mutated in the B.1.351 and B.1.1.7 variants were reportedly recognized by nearly half of the unique spike-specific TCRs. Conclusions about previously exposed vaccinees were limited because only five to seven AZD1222 recipients were SARS-CoV-2 seropositive at baseline. The 56-69-year group was small, and its depth increase did not reach significance, likely because of low power. Vaccine-associated CD4 TCRs spanned the whole spike protein, with dominant responses in regions 160-218 and 743-854. Because no day 14 peak-response samples were available, the repertoires could be characterized only after the peak T cell response.

The source was peripheral blood, collected on day 0 of AZD1222 vaccination. This chain is built from TRBV28 and TRBJ2-7; 7 central bases correspond to TRBD1. The sequence came from an adult in good health. CDR3 reads: CASRLGGGPYEQYF. The bases are TGTGCCAGCAGGCTAGGGGGCGGACCCTACGAGCAGTACTTC. Here the CDR3 is joined to the reference TRBV28 and TRBJ2-7 genes, and the full variable domain is: DVKVTQSSRYLVKRTGEKVFLECVQDMDHENMFWYRQDPGLGLRLIYFSYDVKMKEKGDIPEGYSVSREKKERFSLILESASTNQTSMYLCASRLGGGPYEQYFGPGTRLTVT.